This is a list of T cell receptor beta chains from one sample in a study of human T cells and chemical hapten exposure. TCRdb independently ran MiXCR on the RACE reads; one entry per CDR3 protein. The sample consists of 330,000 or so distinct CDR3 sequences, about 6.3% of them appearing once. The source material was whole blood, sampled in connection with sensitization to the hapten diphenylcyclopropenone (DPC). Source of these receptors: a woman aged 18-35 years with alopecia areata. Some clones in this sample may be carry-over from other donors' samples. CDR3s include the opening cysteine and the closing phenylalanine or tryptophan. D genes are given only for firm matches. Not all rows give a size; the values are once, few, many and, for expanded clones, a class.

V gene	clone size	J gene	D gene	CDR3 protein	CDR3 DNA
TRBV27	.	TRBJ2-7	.	CASSLLTGTYEQYF	TGTGCCAGCAGTTTACTAACAGGTACCTACGAGCAGTACTTC
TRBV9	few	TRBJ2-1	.	CASSIGDYNEQFF	TGTGCCAGCAGCATCGGGGATTACAATGAGCAGTTCTTC
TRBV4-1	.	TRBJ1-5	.	CASSPVRGGNQPQHF	TGCGCCAGCAGCCCCGTTAGGGGGGGCAATCAGCCCCAGCATTTT
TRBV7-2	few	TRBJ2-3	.	CASSPRPREDTQYF	TGTGCCAGCAGCCCACGACCCCGGGAAGATACGCAGTATTTT
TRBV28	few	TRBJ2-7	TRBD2	CASNSGGGSYEQYF	TGTGCCAGCAACTCAGGCGGGGGATCCTACGAGCAGTACTTC
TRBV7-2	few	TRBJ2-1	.	CASSLGFSRALSYNEQFF	TGTGCCAGCAGCTTAGGTTTTTCTCGAGCCTTATCCTACAATGAGCAGTTCTTC
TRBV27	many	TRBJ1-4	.	CASSLGRTEKLFF	TGTGCCAGCAGTTTGGGCAGAACCGAAAAACTGTTTTTT
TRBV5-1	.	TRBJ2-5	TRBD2	CASSLEAGGLETQYF	TGCGCCAGCAGCTTGGAAGCGGGGGGGCTTGAGACCCAGTACTTC
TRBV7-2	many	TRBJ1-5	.	CASSFLPAPTYQPQHF	TGTGCCAGCAGCTTCCTCCCCGCTCCGACATATCAGCCCCAGCATTTT
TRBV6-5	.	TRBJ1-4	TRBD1	CASTLDRGRREKLFF	TGTGCCAGCACCCTAGACAGGGGGCGAAGGGAAAAACTGTTTTTT
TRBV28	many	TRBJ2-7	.	CASSLGQGSFYEQYF	TGTGCCAGCAGTTTAGGGCAGGGCAGTTTCTACGAGCAGTACTTC
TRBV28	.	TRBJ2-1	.	CASSFGQILSYNEQFF	TGTGCCAGCAGTTTTGGCCAGATTTTATCCTACAATGAGCAGTTCTTC
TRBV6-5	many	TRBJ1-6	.	CASSYGGWTGYSPLHF	TGTGCCAGCAGTTACGGGGGTTGGACCGGCTATTCACCCCTCCACTTT
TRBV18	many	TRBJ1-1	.	CASSEGQNTEAFF	TGTGCCAGCTCAGAGGGACAGAACACTGAAGCTTTCTTT
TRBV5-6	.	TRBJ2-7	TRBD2	CASSPADGTTGYEQYF	TGTGCCAGCAGCCCCGCGGACGGGACTACGGGTTACGAGCAGTACTTC
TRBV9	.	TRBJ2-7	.	CASSDPQAPYEQYF	TGTGCCAGCAGCGACCCTCAGGCCCCCTACGAGCAGTACTTC
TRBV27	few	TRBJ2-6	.	CASSFVYRDPGANVLTF	TGTGCCAGCAGTTTTGTCTACAGGGACCCTGGGGCCAACGTCCTGACTTTC
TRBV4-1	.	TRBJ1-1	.	CASSPGTRGMNTEAFF	TGCGCCAGCAGCCCGGGGACAAGGGGGATGAACACTGAAGCTTTCTTT
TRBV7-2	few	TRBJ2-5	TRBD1	CASSFLTGSETQYF	TGTGCCAGCAGCTTTCTGACAGGGTCGGAGACCCAGTACTTC
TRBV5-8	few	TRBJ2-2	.	CASSASIGEPTDTGELFF	TGTGCCAGCAGCGCTAGTATTGGCGAACCAACGGACACCGGGGAGCTGTTTTTT
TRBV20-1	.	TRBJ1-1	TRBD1	CSARDSGQGGIGTEAFF	TGCAGTGCTAGAGATAGTGGCCAGGGGGGAATAGGCACTGAAGCTTTCTTC
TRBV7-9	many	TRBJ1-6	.	CASSLDAFYNSPLHF	TGTGCCAGCAGCTTAGATGCGTTCTATAATTCACCCCTCCACTTT
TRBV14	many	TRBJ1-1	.	CASSQARASSIPTEAFF	TGTGCCAGCAGCCAAGCAAGGGCCTCCTCGATACCGACTGAAGCTTTCTTT
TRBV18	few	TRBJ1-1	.	CASSSGTQGVMTEAFF	TGTGCCAGCTCATCTGGAACGCAAGGGGTTATGACTGAAGCTTTCTTT
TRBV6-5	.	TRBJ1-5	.	CASTSGPHQPQHF	TGTGCCAGCACGTCCGGGCCGCATCAGCCCCAGCATTTT
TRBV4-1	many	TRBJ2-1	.	CASTPGPNFNEQFF	TGCGCCAGCACACCGGGTCCTAACTTTAATGAGCAGTTCTTC
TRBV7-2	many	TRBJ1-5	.	CASRAGDSNQPQHF	TGTGCCAGCCGGGCTGGGGATAGCAATCAGCCCCAGCATTTT
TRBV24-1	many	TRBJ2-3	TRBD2	CATIPLAGGVDTQYF	TGTGCCACCATCCCGCTAGCGGGGGGAGTGGATACGCAGTATTTT